The 2 T cell receptor beta chains below were found in one sample sequenced in a study of shared clonotypes between healthy human individuals. Only in-frame clones appear in the TCRdb table, and some are missing; sequencing was by immunoSEQ multiplex PCR. The sample records 780,000 or so clones, 72% being singletons. The sample taken for sequencing was memory CD4+ T cells sorted from blood. The subset was: CD45RA-negative fraction. These TCRs come from a woman aged 25 to 39 in good health.

This clone was seen once. The chain has TRBV28 and TRBJ2-7; 8 bases fit TRBD1. CDR3 length: 18 residues. Germline trimming cut 2 bases from V and 2 bases from J; bases unmatched to any gene: 14. Germline CDR1 reads MDHEN; CDR2 reads SYDVKM. The CDR3 DNA is TGTGCCAGCAGTTTAAATTATGTAGTGACAGGGGTAACCTACGAGCAGTACTTC. Protein sequence: CASSLNYVVTGVTYEQYF.

In its sample, this clone was seen once. This chain joins TRBV19 and TRBJ2-2, with 9 bases aligning to TRBD1. The CDR3 has 14 residues. V lost 7 bases to trimming and J lost 6 bases; unmatched junction nucleotides: 6. Germline assignment: CDR1 LNHDA and CDR2 SQIVND (reference sequence). In DNA, the CDR3 is TGTGCCAGTACCCCACAGGGGGCTGCCGGGGAGCTGTTTTTT. Encoded protein: CASTPQGAAGELFF.